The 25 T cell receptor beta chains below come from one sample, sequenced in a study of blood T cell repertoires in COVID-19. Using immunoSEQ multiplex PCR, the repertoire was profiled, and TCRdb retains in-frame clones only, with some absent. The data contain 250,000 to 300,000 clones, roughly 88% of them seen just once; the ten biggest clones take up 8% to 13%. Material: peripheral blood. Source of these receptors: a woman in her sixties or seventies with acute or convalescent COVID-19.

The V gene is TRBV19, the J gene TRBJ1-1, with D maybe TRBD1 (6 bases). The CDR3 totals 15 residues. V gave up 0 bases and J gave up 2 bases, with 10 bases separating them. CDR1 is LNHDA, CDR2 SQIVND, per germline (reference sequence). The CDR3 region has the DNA TGTGCCAGTAGTATAGACGGCGGGGGCAACACTGAAGCTTTCTTT. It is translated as CASSIDGGGNTEAFF.

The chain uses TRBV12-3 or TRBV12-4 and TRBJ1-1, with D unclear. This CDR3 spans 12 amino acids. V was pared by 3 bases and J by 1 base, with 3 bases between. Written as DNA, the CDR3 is TGTGCCAGCAGTTTCTCGAACACTGAAGCTTTCTTT. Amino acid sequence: CASSFSNTEAFF.

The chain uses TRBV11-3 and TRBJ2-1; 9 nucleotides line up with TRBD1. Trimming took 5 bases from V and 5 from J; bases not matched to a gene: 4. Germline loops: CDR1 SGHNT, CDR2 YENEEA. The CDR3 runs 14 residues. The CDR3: CASSQGQGNNEQFF. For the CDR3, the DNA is TGTGCCAGCAGCCAAGGACAGGGGAACAATGAGCAGTTCTTC.

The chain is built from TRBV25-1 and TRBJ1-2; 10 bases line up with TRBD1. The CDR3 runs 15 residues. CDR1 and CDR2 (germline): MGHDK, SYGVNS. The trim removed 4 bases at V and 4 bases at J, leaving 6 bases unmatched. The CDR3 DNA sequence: TGTGCCAGCAGTGGACAGGGGGCGGGACGCTATGGCTACACCTTC. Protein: CASSGQGAGRYGYTF.

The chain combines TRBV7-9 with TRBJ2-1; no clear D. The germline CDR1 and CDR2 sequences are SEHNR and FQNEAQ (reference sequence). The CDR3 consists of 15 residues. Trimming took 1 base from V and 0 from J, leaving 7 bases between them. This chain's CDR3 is CASSLEQSSYNEQFF. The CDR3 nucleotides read TGTGCCAGCAGCTTAGAACAAAGCTCCTACAATGAGCAGTTCTTC.

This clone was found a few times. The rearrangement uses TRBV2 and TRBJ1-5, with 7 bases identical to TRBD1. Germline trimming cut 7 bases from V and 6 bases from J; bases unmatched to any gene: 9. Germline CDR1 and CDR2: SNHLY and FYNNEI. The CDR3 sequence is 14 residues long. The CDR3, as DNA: TGTGCCAGCAACCTACAGGGGTCAAGTCAGCCCCAGCATTTT. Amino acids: CASNLQGSSQPQHF.

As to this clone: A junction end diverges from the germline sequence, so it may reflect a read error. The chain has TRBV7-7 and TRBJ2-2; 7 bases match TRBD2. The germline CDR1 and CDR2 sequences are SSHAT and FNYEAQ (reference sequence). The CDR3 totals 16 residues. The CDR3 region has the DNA TGTGCTAGCACCCCCCGGGCAGGGAGGGGCACCGGGGAGCTGTTTTTT. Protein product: CASTPRAGRGTGELFF.

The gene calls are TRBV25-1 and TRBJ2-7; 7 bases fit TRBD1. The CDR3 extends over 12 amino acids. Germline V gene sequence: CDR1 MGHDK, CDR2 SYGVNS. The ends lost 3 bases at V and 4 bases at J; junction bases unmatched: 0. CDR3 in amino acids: CASSDRGYEQYF. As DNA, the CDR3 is TGTGCCAGCAGTGACAGGGGGTACGAGCAGTACTTC.

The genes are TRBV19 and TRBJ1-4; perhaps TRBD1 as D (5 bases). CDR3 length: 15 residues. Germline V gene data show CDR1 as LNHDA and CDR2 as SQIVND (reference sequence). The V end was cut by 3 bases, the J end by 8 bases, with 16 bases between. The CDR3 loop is CASSIGGIRLEKLFF. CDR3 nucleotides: TGTGCCAGTAGTATCGGGGGGATTCGTTTAGAAAAACTGTTTTTT.

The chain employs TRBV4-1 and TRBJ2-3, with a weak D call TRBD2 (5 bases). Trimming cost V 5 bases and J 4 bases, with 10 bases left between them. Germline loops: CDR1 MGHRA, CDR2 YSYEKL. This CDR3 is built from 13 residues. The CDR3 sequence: CASSWASSDTQYF. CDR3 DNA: TGCGCCAGCAGCTGGGCTAGCTCAGATACGCAGTATTTT.

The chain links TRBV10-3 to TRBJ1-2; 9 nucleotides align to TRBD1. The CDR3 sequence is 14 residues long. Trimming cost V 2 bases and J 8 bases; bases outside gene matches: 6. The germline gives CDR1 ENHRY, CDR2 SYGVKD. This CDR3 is CAISETRTGDGYTF. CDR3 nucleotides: TGTGCCATCAGTGAGACGAGGACAGGGGACGGCTACACCTTC.

The CDR3, as DNA: TGTGCTACACCGCCCCGAAATTCCAACAATTATGGCTACACCTTC. Translating gives CATPPRNSNNYGYTF. The chain links TRBV19 to TRBJ1-2; D not certain. The CDR3 is 15 residues long. Germline assignment: CDR1 LNHDA and CDR2 SQIVND (reference sequence). The variable domain in full, with the rest retrieved from reference TRBV19 and TRBJ1-2, is DGGITQSPKYLFRKEGQNVTLSCEQNLNHDAMYWYRQDPGQGLRLIYYSQIVNDFQKGDIAEGYSVSREKKESFPLTVTSAQKNPTAFYLCATPPRNSNNYGYTFGSGTRLTVV.

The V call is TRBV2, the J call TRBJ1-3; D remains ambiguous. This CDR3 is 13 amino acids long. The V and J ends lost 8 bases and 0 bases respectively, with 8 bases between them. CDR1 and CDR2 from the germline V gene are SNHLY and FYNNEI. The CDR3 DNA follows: TGTGCCAGCCGCCGGGGCTCTGGAAACACCATATATTTT. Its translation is CASRRGSGNTIYF.

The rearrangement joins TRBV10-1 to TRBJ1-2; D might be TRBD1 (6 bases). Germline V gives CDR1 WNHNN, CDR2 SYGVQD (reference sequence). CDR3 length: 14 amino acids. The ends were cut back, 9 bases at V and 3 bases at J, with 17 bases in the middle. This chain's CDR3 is CARGRGALYYGYTF. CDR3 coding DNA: TGCGCCAGGGGGAGGGGGGCGTTGTACTATGGCTACACCTTC.

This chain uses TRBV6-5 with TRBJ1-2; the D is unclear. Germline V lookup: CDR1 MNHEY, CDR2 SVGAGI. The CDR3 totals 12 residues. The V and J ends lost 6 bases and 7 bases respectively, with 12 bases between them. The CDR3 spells CASSTGAPGYTF. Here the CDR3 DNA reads TGTGCCAGCAGCACTGGAGCCCCTGGCTACACCTTC.

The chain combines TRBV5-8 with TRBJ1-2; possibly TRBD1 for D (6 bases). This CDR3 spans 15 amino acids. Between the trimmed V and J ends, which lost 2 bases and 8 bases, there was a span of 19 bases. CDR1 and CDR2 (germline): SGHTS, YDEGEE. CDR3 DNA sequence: TGTGCCAGCAGCTTACAGGGAGCTACTGGTAAAGGCTACACCTTC. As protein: CASSLQGATGKGYTF.

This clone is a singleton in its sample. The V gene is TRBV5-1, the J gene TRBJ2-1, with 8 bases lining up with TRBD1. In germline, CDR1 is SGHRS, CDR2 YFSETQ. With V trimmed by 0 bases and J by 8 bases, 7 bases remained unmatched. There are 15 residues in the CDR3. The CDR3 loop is CASSLGGLTGDEQFF. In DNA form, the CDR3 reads TGCGCCAGCAGCTTGGGGGGATTGACAGGGGATGAGCAGTTCTTC. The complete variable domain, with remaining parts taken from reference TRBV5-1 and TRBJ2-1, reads KAGVTQTPRYLIKTRGQQVTLSCSPISGHRSVSWYQQTPGQGLQFLFEYFSETQRNKGNFPGRFSGRQFSNSRSEMNVSTLELGDSALYLCASSLGGLTGDEQFFGPGTRLTVL.

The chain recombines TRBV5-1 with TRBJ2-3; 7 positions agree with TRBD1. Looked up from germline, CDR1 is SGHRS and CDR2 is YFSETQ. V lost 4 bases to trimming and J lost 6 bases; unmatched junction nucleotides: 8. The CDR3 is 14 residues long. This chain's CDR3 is CASSLQGFRDTQYF. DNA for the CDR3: TGCGCCAGCAGCCTACAGGGGTTTCGGGATACGCAGTATTTT.

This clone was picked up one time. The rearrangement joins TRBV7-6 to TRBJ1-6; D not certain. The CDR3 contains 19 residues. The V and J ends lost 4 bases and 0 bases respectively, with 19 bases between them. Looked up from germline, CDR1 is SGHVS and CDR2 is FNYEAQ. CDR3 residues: CASSSGSSPASSYNSPLHF. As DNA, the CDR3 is TGTGCCAGCAGCTCCGGGAGTTCTCCAGCTAGCTCCTATAATTCACCCCTCCACTTT.

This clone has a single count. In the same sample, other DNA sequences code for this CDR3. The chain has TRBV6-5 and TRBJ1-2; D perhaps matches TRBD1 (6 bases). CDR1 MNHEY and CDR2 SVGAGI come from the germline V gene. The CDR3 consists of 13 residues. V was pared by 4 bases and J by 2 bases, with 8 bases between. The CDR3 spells CASSSTGNYGYTF. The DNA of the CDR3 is TGTGCCAGCAGTTCGACAGGCAACTATGGCTACACCTTC.

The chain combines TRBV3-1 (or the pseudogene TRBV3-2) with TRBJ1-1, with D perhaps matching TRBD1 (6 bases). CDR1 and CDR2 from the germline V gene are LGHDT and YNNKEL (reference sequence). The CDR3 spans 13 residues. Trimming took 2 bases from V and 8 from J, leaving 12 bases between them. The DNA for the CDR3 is TGTGCCAGCAGCCAATTACAGGGTTCGGAAGCTTTCTTT. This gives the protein CASSQLQGSEAFF.

The CDR3 DNA follows: TGTGCCAGCAGCTTAGGTGGACAGCGCTTGAACACTGAAGCTTTCTTT. The encoded protein is CASSLGGQRLNTEAFF. V and J are TRBV7-9 and TRBJ1-1; maybe TRBD1 (6 bases). The CDR3 runs 16 residues. Per the germline V gene, CDR1 is SEHNR and CDR2 is FQNEAQ (reference sequence). V was cut by 1 base and J by 0 bases, with 12 bases left in between.

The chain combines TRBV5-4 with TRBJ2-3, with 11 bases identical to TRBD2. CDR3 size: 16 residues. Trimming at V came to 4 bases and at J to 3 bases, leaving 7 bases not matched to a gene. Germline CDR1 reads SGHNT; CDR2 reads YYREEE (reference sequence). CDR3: CASSKRLAGMTDTQYF. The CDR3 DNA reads TGTGCCAGCAGCAAGAGACTAGCGGGGATGACAGATACGCAGTATTTT.

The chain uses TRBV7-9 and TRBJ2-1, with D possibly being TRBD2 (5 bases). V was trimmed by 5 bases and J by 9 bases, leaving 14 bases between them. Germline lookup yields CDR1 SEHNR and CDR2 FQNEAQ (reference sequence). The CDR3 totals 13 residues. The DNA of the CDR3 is TGTGCCAGCAGCCTCCCAGGAGAGGGTGAGCAGTTCTTC. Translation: CASSLPGEGEQFF.

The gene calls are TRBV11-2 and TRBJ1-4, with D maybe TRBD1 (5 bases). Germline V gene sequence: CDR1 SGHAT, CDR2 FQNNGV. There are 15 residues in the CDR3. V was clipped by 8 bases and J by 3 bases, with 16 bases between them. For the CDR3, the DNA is TGTGCCAGCCGCCTTTCGTCGGGGGCTAATGAAAAACTGTTTTTT. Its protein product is CASRLSSGANEKLFF.